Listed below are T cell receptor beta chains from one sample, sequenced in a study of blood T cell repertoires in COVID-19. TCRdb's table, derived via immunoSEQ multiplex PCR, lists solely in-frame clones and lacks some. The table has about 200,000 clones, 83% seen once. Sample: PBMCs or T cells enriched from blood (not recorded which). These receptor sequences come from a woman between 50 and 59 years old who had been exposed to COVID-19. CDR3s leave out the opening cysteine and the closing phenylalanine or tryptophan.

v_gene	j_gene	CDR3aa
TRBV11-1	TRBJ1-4	ASSGGSGNEKLF
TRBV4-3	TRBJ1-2	ASSQDRGLEGYT
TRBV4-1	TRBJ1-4	ASSQGATGATNEKLF
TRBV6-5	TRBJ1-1	ASSNVHFADTEAF
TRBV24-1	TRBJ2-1	ATARWEGDEQF
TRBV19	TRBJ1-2	ASSIVPEMGYT
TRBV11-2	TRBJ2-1	ASSLGGDRAPNEQF
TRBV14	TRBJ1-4	ASSRTTGGRNEKLF
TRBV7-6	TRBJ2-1	ASSLLSGELPYNEQF
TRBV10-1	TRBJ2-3	ASSYSLSTDTQY
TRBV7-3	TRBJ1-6	ASSLAGHNSPLH
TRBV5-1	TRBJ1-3	ASSLAYSGNTIY
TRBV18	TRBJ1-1	ASSPEGNTEAF
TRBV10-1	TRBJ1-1	ASSESGVGTEAF
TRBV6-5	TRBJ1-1	ASTQRPGWTEAF
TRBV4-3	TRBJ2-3	ASSPSGTPNRADTQY
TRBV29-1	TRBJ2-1	SVQTGTYNEQF
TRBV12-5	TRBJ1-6	ASGLVTFGQSNSPLH
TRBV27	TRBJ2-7	ASSLWRGNNEQY
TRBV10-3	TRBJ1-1	AISIQGGTEAF
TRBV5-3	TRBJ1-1	ARSTGRTAHTEAF
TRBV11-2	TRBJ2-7	ASSTGRPAYEQY
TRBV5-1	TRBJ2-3	ASSLVGGGTDTQY
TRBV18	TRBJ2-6	ASSPVQGSSGANVLT
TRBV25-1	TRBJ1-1	ASSGGPSDREGNTEAF
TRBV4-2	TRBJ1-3	ASSQGGLDTIY
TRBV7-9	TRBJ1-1	ASSLSGTEAF
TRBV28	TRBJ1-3	ASRYDRESGNTIY
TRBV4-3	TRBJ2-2	ASSETLSGTGELF
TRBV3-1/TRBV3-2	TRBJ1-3	ASSQDWRRLSGNTIY
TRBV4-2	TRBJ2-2	ASSQDLAGGPDGELF
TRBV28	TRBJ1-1	ASSFPGQKTEAF
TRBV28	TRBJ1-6	ASSTEGQGGSGSPLH
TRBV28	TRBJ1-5	ASSMQGFNQPQH
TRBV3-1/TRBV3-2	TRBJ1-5	ASSPTGGWLGAQH
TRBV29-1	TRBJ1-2	SVVGAVNYGYT